This is a list of T cell receptor beta chains from one sample in a study of beta chain features in type 1 diabetes. Produced via immunoSEQ multiplex PCR; TCRdb's table is partial and in-frame only. The sample consists of some 300,000 clones, 8% of them appearing once. The source material was central memory CD4+ T cells from blood. The source is a woman aged 18-29 years in good health. Each CDR3 is given with its conserved first and last residue. Each record gives: CDR3 length, J gene, clone size, D gene, V gene, CDR3 protein, CDR3 DNA. D genes are given only for firm matches. Clone size is shown for a subset of rows, as once, few, many or a class of expanded clone.

len: 15; j_gene: TRBJ2-3; abundance: few; d_gene: -; v_gene: TRBV29-1; CDR3aa: CSVEAIGGGTDTQYF; CDR3nt: TGCAGCGTTGAAGCAATTGGCGGGGGCACAGATACGCAGTATTTT
len: 13; j_gene: TRBJ2-3; abundance: -; d_gene: -; v_gene: TRBV9; CDR3aa: CASSVVDTDTQYF; CDR3nt: TGTGCCAGCAGCGTAGTGGACACAGATACGCAGTATTTT
len: 15; j_gene: TRBJ2-3; abundance: -; d_gene: TRBD1; v_gene: TRBV28; CDR3aa: CASSPQGEGTDTQYF; CDR3nt: TGTGCCAGCAGCCCACAGGGGGAAGGCACAGATACGCAGTATTTT
len: 15; j_gene: TRBJ2-5; abundance: -; d_gene: TRBD2; v_gene: TRBV7-9; CDR3aa: CASSLGLAGVETQYF; CDR3nt: TGTGCCAGCAGCTTAGGACTAGCGGGAGTAGAGACCCAGTACTTC
len: 16; j_gene: TRBJ2-2; abundance: few; d_gene: TRBD2; v_gene: TRBV25-1; CDR3aa: CATSAPGGENTGELFF; CDR3nt: TGTGCCACCTCGGCGCCCGGGGGGGAGAACACCGGGGAGCTGTTTTTT
len: 13; j_gene: TRBJ2-2; abundance: -; d_gene: -; v_gene: TRBV9; CDR3aa: CASSVRVTGELFF; CDR3nt: TGTGCCAGCAGCGTAAGAGTCACCGGGGAGCTGTTTTTT
len: 15; j_gene: TRBJ2-7; abundance: few; d_gene: TRBD2; v_gene: TRBV7-2; CDR3aa: CASSSPPGGRYEQYF; CDR3nt: TGTGCCAGCAGCTCTCCGCCGGGAGGCCGCTACGAGCAGTACTTC
len: 14; j_gene: TRBJ1-2; abundance: -; d_gene: TRBD1; v_gene: TRBV5-1; CDR3aa: CASSWTGEPYGYTF; CDR3nt: TGCGCCAGCAGCTGGACAGGGGAACCCTATGGCTACACCTTC
len: 11; j_gene: TRBJ1-2; abundance: few; d_gene: -; v_gene: TRBV25-1; CDR3aa: CASGTLDGYTF; CDR3nt: TGTGCCAGCGGGACGTTGGATGGCTACACCTTC
len: 14; j_gene: TRBJ2-1; abundance: few; d_gene: -; v_gene: TRBV6-1; CDR3aa: CASSELTVYNEQFF; CDR3nt: TGTGCCAGCAGTGAACTAACAGTTTACAATGAGCAGTTCTTC
len: 14; j_gene: TRBJ2-5; abundance: few; d_gene: TRBD2; v_gene: TRBV9; CDR3aa: CASSGGLAEETQYF; CDR3nt: TGTGCCAGCAGCGGGGGACTAGCGGAAGAGACCCAGTACTTC
len: 17; j_gene: TRBJ2-1; abundance: few; d_gene: TRBD1; v_gene: TRBV11-1; CDR3aa: CASSRWDSLRSYNEQFF; CDR3nt: TGTGCCAGCAGCCGGTGGGACAGCCTCCGCTCCTACAATGAGCAGTTCTTC
len: 17; j_gene: TRBJ2-7; abundance: few; d_gene: TRBD2; v_gene: TRBV18; CDR3aa: CASSDQPGGSPPYEQYF; CDR3nt: TGTGCCAGCTCAGATCAGCCCGGCGGGAGTCCGCCCTACGAGCAGTACTTC
len: 13; j_gene: TRBJ2-5; abundance: -; d_gene: -; v_gene: TRBV4-2; CDR3aa: CASSQDLIQATYF; CDR3nt: TGTGCCAGCAGCCAAGATTTGATACAGGCCACCTACTTC
len: 14; j_gene: TRBJ1-2; abundance: few; d_gene: TRBD1; v_gene: TRBV7-9; CDR3aa: CASSSQGQGFGYTF; CDR3nt: TGTGCCAGCAGCTCGCAGGGACAGGGGTTTGGCTACACCTTC
len: 15; j_gene: TRBJ2-7; abundance: many; d_gene: TRBD2; v_gene: TRBV19; CDR3aa: CASSRGLAASYEQYF; CDR3nt: TGTGCCAGTAGTCGGGGACTAGCGGCCTCCTACGAGCAGTACTTC
len: 14; j_gene: TRBJ1-1; abundance: -; d_gene: -; v_gene: TRBV5-6; CDR3aa: CASIRPGLGTEAFF; CDR3nt: TGTGCCAGCATCCGACCGGGGCTCGGCACTGAAGCTTTCTTT
len: 14; j_gene: TRBJ1-4; abundance: -; d_gene: -; v_gene: TRBV5-1; CDR3aa: CASSRTSAGEKLFF; CDR3nt: TGCGCCAGCAGCCGGACTTCTGCTGGTGAAAAACTGTTTTTT
len: 14; j_gene: TRBJ2-7; abundance: few; d_gene: TRBD1; v_gene: TRBV7-3; CDR3aa: CASSLGATGYEQYF; CDR3nt: TGTGCCAGCAGCTTAGGGGCGACAGGGTACGAGCAGTACTTC
len: 13; j_gene: TRBJ1-2; abundance: many; d_gene: -; v_gene: TRBV5-6; CDR3aa: CASSTGRGYGYTF; CDR3nt: TGTGCCAGCAGCACCGGAAGGGGGTATGGCTACACCTTC
len: 10; j_gene: TRBJ2-5; abundance: -; d_gene: -; v_gene: TRBV2; CDR3aa: CASSKETQYF; CDR3nt: TGTGCCAGCAGCAAAGAGACCCAGTACTTC
len: 15; j_gene: TRBJ1-5; abundance: -; d_gene: -; v_gene: TRBV5-1; CDR3aa: CASSAGGTSNQPQHF; CDR3nt: TGCGCCAGCAGCGCCGGAGGGACTAGCAATCAGCCCCAGCATTTT
len: 12; j_gene: TRBJ2-7; abundance: -; d_gene: -; v_gene: TRBV7-6; CDR3aa: CASSSNSYEQYF; CDR3nt: TGTGCCAGCAGCTCGAACTCCTACGAGCAGTACTTC
len: 17; j_gene: TRBJ2-3; abundance: many; d_gene: TRBD2; v_gene: TRBV7-9; CDR3aa: CASSGTSGSPSTDTQYF; CDR3nt: TGTGCCAGCAGCGGGACTAGCGGGAGCCCCTCCACAGATACGCAGTATTTT
len: 15; j_gene: TRBJ1-1; abundance: -; d_gene: -; v_gene: TRBV5-6; CDR3aa: CASSLRGAGNTEAFF; CDR3nt: TGTGCCAGCAGCTTACGAGGGGCAGGGAACACTGAAGCTTTCTTT
len: 13; j_gene: TRBJ2-1; abundance: -; d_gene: -; v_gene: TRBV6-5; CDR3aa: CASSYTQGVEQFF; CDR3nt: TGTGCCAGCAGTTACACTCAGGGAGTAGAGCAGTTCTTC
len: 16; j_gene: TRBJ2-5; abundance: -; d_gene: -; v_gene: TRBV7-2; CDR3aa: CASSLRRGLDGETQYF; CDR3nt: TGTGCCAGCAGCTTACGTCGGGGGTTGGATGGGGAGACCCAGTACTTC
len: 14; j_gene: TRBJ2-4; abundance: -; d_gene: -; v_gene: TRBV4-1; CDR3aa: CASSPGGAKNIQYF; CDR3nt: TGCGCCAGCAGCCCCGGCGGGGCCAAAAACATTCAGTACTTC
len: 14; j_gene: TRBJ2-1; abundance: -; d_gene: -; v_gene: TRBV11-3; CDR3aa: CASSLDLQRTEQFF; CDR3nt: TGTGCCAGCAGCTTAGATCTTCAGCGGACTGAGCAGTTCTTC
len: 15; j_gene: TRBJ1-2; abundance: -; d_gene: TRBD1; v_gene: TRBV18; CDR3aa: CASSLGQGPNYGYTF; CDR3nt: TGTGCCAGCTCACTGGGACAGGGACCCAACTATGGCTACACCTTC
len: 15; j_gene: TRBJ2-7; abundance: -; d_gene: TRBD2; v_gene: TRBV7-3; CDR3aa: CASSFPSGSHYEQYF; CDR3nt: TGTGCCAGCAGCTTCCCAAGCGGGAGTCACTACGAGCAGTACTTC
len: 21; j_gene: TRBJ2-4; abundance: few; d_gene: -; v_gene: TRBV4-3; CDR3aa: CASSQALGTLNPKLAKNIQYF; CDR3nt: TGCGCCAGCAGCCAAGCTCTTGGGACCCTGAATCCGAAACTAGCCAAAAACATTCAGTACTTC
len: 18; j_gene: TRBJ2-5; abundance: -; d_gene: -; v_gene: TRBV7-9; CDR3aa: CASSLGAGVGKRAETQYF; CDR3nt: TGTGCCAGCAGCTTAGGGGCAGGGGTCGGCAAACGGGCAGAGACCCAGTACTTC
len: 14; j_gene: TRBJ2-1; abundance: many; d_gene: -; v_gene: TRBV28; CDR3aa: CASSTPSSYNEQFF; CDR3nt: TGTGCCAGCTCGACTCCAAGCTCCTACAATGAGCAGTTCTTC
len: 15; j_gene: TRBJ2-1; abundance: once; d_gene: -; v_gene: TRBV6-6; CDR3aa: CASSYSRAGTNEQFF; CDR3nt: TGTGCCAGCAGTTACTCGAGGGCAGGGACGAATGAGCAGTTCTTC
len: 12; j_gene: TRBJ2-1; abundance: few; d_gene: -; v_gene: TRBV7-3; CDR3aa: CASSQRGGEQFF; CDR3nt: TGTGCCAGCAGCCAACGGGGAGGTGAGCAGTTCTTC
len: 15; j_gene: TRBJ2-5; abundance: many; d_gene: TRBD2; v_gene: TRBV7-8; CDR3aa: CASSLAGVFKETQYF; CDR3nt: TGTGCCAGCAGCCTAGCGGGGGTTTTTAAAGAGACCCAGTACTTC
len: 13; j_gene: TRBJ2-3; abundance: many; d_gene: -; v_gene: TRBV28; CDR3aa: CASSDRSTDTQYF; CDR3nt: TGTGCCAGCAGCGACAGGAGCACAGATACGCAGTATTTT
len: 16; j_gene: TRBJ2-2; abundance: few; d_gene: -; v_gene: TRBV7-3; CDR3aa: CASSPGGTENTGELFF; CDR3nt: TGTGCCAGCAGCCCAGGAGGGACTGAGAACACCGGGGAGCTGTTTTTT
len: 14; j_gene: TRBJ2-5; abundance: few; d_gene: -; v_gene: TRBV28; CDR3aa: CASSFPGAAPTQYF; CDR3nt: TGTGCCAGCAGTTTCCCGGGGGCCGCCCCTACCCAGTACTTC
len: 12; j_gene: TRBJ1-3; abundance: -; d_gene: -; v_gene: TRBV28; CDR3aa: CASSFSLGTIYF; CDR3nt: TGTGCCAGCAGTTTCTCCCTGGGCACCATATATTTT
len: 13; j_gene: TRBJ1-4; abundance: -; d_gene: -; v_gene: TRBV7-2; CDR3aa: CASSLDGQEKLFF; CDR3nt: TGTGCCAGCAGCTTAGACGGTCAGGAAAAACTGTTTTTT
len: 13; j_gene: TRBJ1-1; abundance: few; d_gene: TRBD1; v_gene: TRBV27; CDR3aa: CASGYRGDTEAFF; CDR3nt: TGTGCCAGCGGATACAGGGGAGACACTGAAGCTTTCTTT
len: 15; j_gene: TRBJ2-5; abundance: few; d_gene: -; v_gene: TRBV7-2; CDR3aa: CASSFNSGFQETQYF; CDR3nt: TGTGCCAGCAGCTTTAACTCAGGATTCCAAGAGACCCAGTACTTC
len: 13; j_gene: TRBJ1-6; abundance: few; d_gene: -; v_gene: TRBV5-1; CDR3aa: CASSSTDTSSLHF; CDR3nt: TGCGCCAGCAGCTCGACTGACACGTCTTCCCTCCACTTT
len: 15; j_gene: TRBJ1-4; abundance: -; d_gene: -; v_gene: TRBV7-9; CDR3aa: CASSLGTAYNEKLFF; CDR3nt: TGTGCCAGCAGCTTAGGGACAGCTTATAATGAAAAACTGTTTTTT
len: 12; j_gene: TRBJ1-1; abundance: few; d_gene: -; v_gene: TRBV9; CDR3aa: CASSDRNTEAFF; CDR3nt: TGTGCCAGCAGCGACAGGAACACTGAAGCTTTCTTT
len: 14; j_gene: TRBJ2-7; abundance: -; d_gene: -; v_gene: TRBV9; CDR3aa: CASSPREGAYEQYF; CDR3nt: TGTGCCAGCAGCCCTAGGGAGGGGGCCTACGAGCAGTACTTC
len: 13; j_gene: TRBJ2-1; abundance: few; d_gene: -; v_gene: TRBV9; CDR3aa: CASSVGVANEQFF; CDR3nt: TGTGCCAGCAGCGTAGGAGTTGCCAATGAGCAGTTCTTC
len: 17; j_gene: TRBJ2-1; abundance: -; d_gene: TRBD1; v_gene: TRBV28; CDR3aa: CASSPTRKTGGYNEQFF; CDR3nt: TGTGCCAGCAGTCCTACCCGAAAGACAGGGGGCTACAATGAGCAGTTCTTC
len: 13; j_gene: TRBJ2-1; abundance: -; d_gene: -; v_gene: TRBV5-1; CDR3aa: CASSLGANNEQFF; CDR3nt: TGCGCCAGCAGCTTGGGGGCGAATAATGAGCAGTTCTTC
len: 15; j_gene: TRBJ1-2; abundance: few; d_gene: -; v_gene: TRBV30; CDR3aa: CAWSSPGGKNYGYTF; CDR3nt: TGTGCCTGGAGTAGCCCCGGGGGGAAAAACTATGGCTACACCTTC
len: 14; j_gene: TRBJ1-6; abundance: few; d_gene: -; v_gene: TRBV11-2; CDR3aa: CASSLGTDNSPLHF; CDR3nt: TGTGCCAGCAGCTTAGGGACAGATAATTCACCCCTCCACTTT
len: 16; j_gene: TRBJ1-1; abundance: many; d_gene: TRBD1; v_gene: TRBV4-3; CDR3aa: CASSQGTGAMNTEAFF; CDR3nt: TGCGCCAGCAGCCAAGGGACAGGGGCTATGAACACTGAAGCTTTCTTT
len: 14; j_gene: TRBJ1-5; abundance: few; d_gene: TRBD1; v_gene: TRBV2; CDR3aa: CASSEERQGRPQHF; CDR3nt: TGTGCCAGCAGTGAAGAGCGACAGGGGAGGCCCCAGCATTTT
len: 14; j_gene: TRBJ1-2; abundance: -; d_gene: TRBD1; v_gene: TRBV4-2; CDR3aa: CASSPDRENYGYTF; CDR3nt: TGTGCCAGCAGCCCTGACAGGGAGAACTATGGCTACACCTTC
len: 14; j_gene: TRBJ1-6; abundance: few; d_gene: -; v_gene: TRBV25-1; CDR3aa: CASVSARGGSPLHF; CDR3nt: TGTGCCAGCGTGTCGGCTCGGGGGGGTTCACCCCTCCACTTT
len: 12; j_gene: TRBJ2-3; abundance: few; d_gene: -; v_gene: TRBV6-6; CDR3aa: CASNGGPDTQYF; CDR3nt: TGTGCCAGCAATGGGGGTCCGGATACGCAGTATTTT
len: 12; j_gene: TRBJ2-3; abundance: -; d_gene: -; v_gene: TRBV29-1; CDR3aa: CSAVGGLDTQYF; CDR3nt: TGCAGCGCCGTGGGGGGTCTAGATACGCAGTATTTT